This TCR beta chain came from a study of blood T cell repertoires in COVID-19. CDR1 is KGHDR and CDR2 is SFDVKD in the germline V gene. V trimming: 3 bases; J trimming: 1 base; junction bases outside the gene matches: 3. CDR3 size: 15 residues. This clone was seen just once. The table came from immunoSEQ multiplex PCR; TCRdb's copy has only in-frame clones and leaves some out. The table records approximately 470,000 clones, around 90% of them present only once. This receptor was taken from a woman aged 18 to 35 who had recovered from COVID-19. The chain couples TRBV24-1 to TRBJ2-3; 7 bases match TRBD1. The sample comprised PBMCs or T cells enriched from blood (not recorded which). CDR3 residues: CATSDNRGGTDTQYF. In DNA form, the CDR3 reads TGTGCCACCAGTGATAACAGGGGAGGCACAGATACGCAGTATTTT.